These T cell receptor beta chains were read from a single sample in a study of blood T cell repertoires in COVID-19. The assay was immunoSEQ multiplex PCR, and TCRdb's table has in-frame clones only and misses some. The sample has some 200,000 clones, roughly four fifths seen once. Sequencing was done on a sample of PBMCs or T cells enriched from blood (not recorded which). The receptors here all came from a man in his forties who had recovered from COVID-19. Both conserved end residues are part of each CDR3. D genes are given only for firm matches. A clone size is listed for some rows: how often the clone was seen (once, few, many), or a class if it is expanded.

d_call: TRBD2
j_call: TRBJ2-5
v_call: TRBV9
cdr3_length: 15
clone_size: -
cdr3_aa: CASSAGRLAGETQYF
cdr3_nt: TGTGCCAGCAGCGCGGGGAGACTAGCGGGAGAGACCCAGTACTTC

d_call: TRBD1
j_call: TRBJ2-5
v_call: TRBV2
cdr3_length: 17
clone_size: -
cdr3_aa: CASSRTRNDRGRETQYF
cdr3_nt: TGTGCCAGCAGTCGAACTCGTAACGACAGGGGGAGGGAGACCCAGTACTTC

d_call: TRBD2
j_call: TRBJ2-1
v_call: TRBV5-8
cdr3_length: 17
clone_size: -
cdr3_aa: CASSLVSSGRAYNEQFF
cdr3_nt: TGTGCCAGCAGCTTGGTTAGTAGCGGGAGGGCATACAATGAGCAGTTCTTC

d_call: -
j_call: TRBJ1-5
v_call: TRBV27
cdr3_length: 15
clone_size: few
cdr3_aa: CASSPQSGYNQPQHF
cdr3_nt: TGTGCCAGCAGTCCCCAATCAGGGTACAATCAGCCCCAGCATTTT

d_call: TRBD1
j_call: TRBJ2-7
v_call: TRBV9
cdr3_length: 19
clone_size: -
cdr3_aa: CASSVGPGWAGGMYHEQYF
cdr3_nt: TGTGCCAGCAGCGTAGGTCCGGGTTGGGCAGGGGGTATGTACCACGAGCAGTACTTC

d_call: TRBD1
j_call: TRBJ2-7
v_call: TRBV5-1
cdr3_length: 13
clone_size: -
cdr3_aa: CASSRDRDYEQYF
cdr3_nt: TGCGCCAGCAGCCGGGACAGGGACTACGAGCAGTACTTC

d_call: TRBD1
j_call: TRBJ1-6
v_call: TRBV30
cdr3_length: 18
clone_size: -
cdr3_aa: CAWSGRFGTGSYNSPLHF
cdr3_nt: TGTGCCTGGAGTGGCAGGTTCGGGACAGGGTCCTATAATTCACCCCTCCACTTT

d_call: -
j_call: TRBJ2-3
v_call: TRBV18
cdr3_length: 15
clone_size: -
cdr3_aa: CASSPRDILTDTQYF
cdr3_nt: TGTGCCAGCTCACCAAGAGATATCCTCACAGATACGCAGTATTTT

d_call: TRBD1
j_call: TRBJ2-2
v_call: TRBV5-4
cdr3_length: 16
clone_size: once
cdr3_aa: CASSLYRGLNTGELFF
cdr3_nt: TGTGCCAGCAGCTTATACAGGGGCCTGAACACCGGGGAGCTGTTTTTT

d_call: -
j_call: TRBJ1-1
v_call: TRBV29-1
cdr3_length: 12
clone_size: -
cdr3_aa: CSGVGAGTEAFF
cdr3_nt: TGCAGCGGGGTAGGGGCTGGCACTGAAGCTTTCTTT

d_call: -
j_call: TRBJ2-2
v_call: TRBV27
cdr3_length: 15
clone_size: -
cdr3_aa: CASRRTTTLTGELFF
cdr3_nt: TGTGCCAGCAGGCGGACTACCACTCTCACCGGGGAGCTGTTTTTT

d_call: -
j_call: TRBJ2-1
v_call: TRBV11-2
cdr3_length: 14
clone_size: -
cdr3_aa: CASSLDPAYNEQFF
cdr3_nt: TGTGCCAGCAGCTTAGATCCGGCCTACAATGAGCAGTTCTTC

d_call: TRBD1
j_call: TRBJ1-4
v_call: TRBV5-1
cdr3_length: 15
clone_size: -
cdr3_aa: CASSWTGMTNEKLFF
cdr3_nt: TGCGCCAGCAGCTGGACAGGGATGACTAATGAAAAACTGTTTTTT

d_call: -
j_call: TRBJ2-7
v_call: TRBV7-5
cdr3_length: 19
clone_size: -
cdr3_aa: CARSLAGTSGRQPSYEQYF
cdr3_nt: TGTGCCAGAAGCTTAGCTGGGACTAGCGGGAGACAGCCCTCCTACGAGCAGTACTTC

d_call: -
j_call: TRBJ2-1
v_call: TRBV25-1
cdr3_length: 15
clone_size: -
cdr3_aa: CASSESVGRGYEQFF
cdr3_nt: TGTGCCAGCAGTGAATCGGTCGGGAGAGGATATGAGCAGTTCTTC

d_call: -
j_call: TRBJ1-2
v_call: TRBV2
cdr3_length: 14
clone_size: -
cdr3_aa: CASSEVSGNYGYTF
cdr3_nt: TGTGCCAGCAGTGAAGTCTCCGGTAACTATGGCTACACCTTC

d_call: TRBD1
j_call: TRBJ1-2
v_call: TRBV29-1
cdr3_length: 12
clone_size: -
cdr3_aa: CSTGQQGYGYTF
cdr3_nt: TGCAGCACGGGACAGCAGGGCTATGGCTACACCTTC

d_call: -
j_call: TRBJ2-7
v_call: TRBV7-3
cdr3_length: 15
clone_size: -
cdr3_aa: CASSLNGGRGYEQYF
cdr3_nt: TGTGCCAGCAGCTTAAACGGTGGGAGGGGGTACGAGCAGTACTTC

d_call: -
j_call: TRBJ1-2
v_call: TRBV19
cdr3_length: 15
clone_size: -
cdr3_aa: CASSIIPEANYGYTF
cdr3_nt: TGTGCCAGTAGTATAATCCCAGAAGCTAACTATGGCTACACCTTC

d_call: -
j_call: TRBJ2-1
v_call: TRBV9
cdr3_length: 15
clone_size: -
cdr3_aa: CASSPPGNPYNEQFF
cdr3_nt: TGTGCCAGCAGCCCCCCGGGGAACCCCTACAATGAGCAGTTCTTC

d_call: -
j_call: TRBJ1-3
v_call: TRBV5-1
cdr3_length: 16
clone_size: -
cdr3_aa: CASSSDPPGNGNTIYF
cdr3_nt: TGCGCCAGCAGCTCGGACCCTCCGGGGAACGGAAACACCATATATTTT

d_call: -
j_call: TRBJ2-7
v_call: TRBV5-5
cdr3_length: 14
clone_size: -
cdr3_aa: CASSLDWQVYEQYF
cdr3_nt: TGTGCCAGCAGCTTGGATTGGCAGGTCTACGAGCAGTACTTC